The present T cell receptor (beta chain) was sequenced within a study of blood T cells in healthy people across ages. Whole-study findings and limits: Age advanced and TCR beta diversity per million T cells fell, roughly linearly. Researchers deemed the diversity estimates from one million T cells underestimates.

Between the trimmed V and J ends, which lost 7 bases and 2 bases, there was a span of 11 bases. The CDR3 is 13 residues long. CDR1 and CDR2 (germline): SNHLY, FYNNEI. Isolation per sample recovered at least 6 million PBMCs. In regard to this clonotype: Its antigen remains unidentified.

Then a second PCR, running roughly 7 to 11 cycles, was carried out with a sample-barcoded 5' primer and a J-beta primer mix. TCRdb redid the calling of the 5' RACE reads with MiXCR, one entry per CDR3 protein. This table holds over 700,000 distinct CDR3 sequences, 50% to 65% found once. The sequenced material came from blood. This chain uses TRBV2 with TRBJ2-5; D gene uncertain. This sequence was found in an elderly man in good health. CDR3 coding DNA: TGTGCCAGCAAAAGGACCGGGCAAGAGACCCAGTACTTC. The encoded protein is CASKRTGQETQYF.